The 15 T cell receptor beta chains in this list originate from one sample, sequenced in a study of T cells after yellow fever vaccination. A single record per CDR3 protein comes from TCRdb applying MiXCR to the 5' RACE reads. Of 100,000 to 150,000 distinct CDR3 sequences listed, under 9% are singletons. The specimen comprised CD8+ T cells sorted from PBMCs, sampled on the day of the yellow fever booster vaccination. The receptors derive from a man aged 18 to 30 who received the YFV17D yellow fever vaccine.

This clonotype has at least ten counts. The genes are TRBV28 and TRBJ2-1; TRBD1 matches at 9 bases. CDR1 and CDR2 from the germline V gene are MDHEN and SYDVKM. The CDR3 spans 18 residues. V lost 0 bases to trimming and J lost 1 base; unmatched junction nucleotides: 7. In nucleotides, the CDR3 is TGTGCCAGCAGTTTATGGACCCCCGGGACAGGGTCCTACAATGAGCAGTTCTTC. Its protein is CASSLWTPGTGSYNEQFF.

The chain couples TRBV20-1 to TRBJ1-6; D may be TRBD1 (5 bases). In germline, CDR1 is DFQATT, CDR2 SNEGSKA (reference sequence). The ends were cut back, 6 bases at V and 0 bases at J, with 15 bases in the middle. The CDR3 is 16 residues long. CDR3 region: CSAPHRRSSYNSPLHF. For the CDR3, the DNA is TGCAGTGCCCCTCACAGGCGGAGCTCCTATAATTCACCCCTCCACTTT.

CDR3 sequence: CASTWDLRGGYGANVLTF. The CDR3 nucleotides are TGTGCCAGCACCTGGGACCTACGGGGGGGGTACGGGGCCAACGTCCTGACTTTC. The chain has TRBV7-9 and TRBJ2-6; 8 bases are shared with TRBD2. The J segment lost 4 bases and the V segment lost 7 bases, leaving 15 bases of the junction unmatched. The CDR3 runs 18 residues. Germline-derived CDR1 and CDR2 are SEHNR and FQNEAQ (reference sequence).

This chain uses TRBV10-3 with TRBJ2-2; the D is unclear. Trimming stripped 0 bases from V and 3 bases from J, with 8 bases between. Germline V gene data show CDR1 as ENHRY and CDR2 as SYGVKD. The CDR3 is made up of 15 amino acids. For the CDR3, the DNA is TGTGCCATCAGTGAGTCTATTGGTTACACCGGGGAGCTGTTTTTT. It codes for CAISESIGYTGELFF.

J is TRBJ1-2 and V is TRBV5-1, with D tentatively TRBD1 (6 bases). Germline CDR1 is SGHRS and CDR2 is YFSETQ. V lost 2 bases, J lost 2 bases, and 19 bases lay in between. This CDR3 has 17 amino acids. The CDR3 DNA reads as TGCGCCAGCAGCTTTGGGGTGAATAACAGGGACAACTATGGCTACACCTTC. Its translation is CASSFGVNNRDNYGYTF.

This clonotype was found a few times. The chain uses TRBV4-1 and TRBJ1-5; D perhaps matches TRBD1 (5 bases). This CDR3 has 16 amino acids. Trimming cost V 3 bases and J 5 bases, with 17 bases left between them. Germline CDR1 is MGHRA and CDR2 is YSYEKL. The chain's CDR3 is CASSHAPGLGDQPQHF. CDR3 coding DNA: TGCGCCAGCAGCCATGCACCGGGACTAGGGGATCAGCCCCAGCATTTT.

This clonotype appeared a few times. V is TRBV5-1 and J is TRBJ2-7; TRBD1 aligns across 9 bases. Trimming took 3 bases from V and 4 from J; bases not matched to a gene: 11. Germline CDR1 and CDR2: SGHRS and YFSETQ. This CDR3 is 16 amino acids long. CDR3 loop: CASSSNQDRGIYEQYF. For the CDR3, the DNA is TGCGCCAGCAGCTCCAACCAGGACAGGGGAATTTACGAGCAGTACTTC.

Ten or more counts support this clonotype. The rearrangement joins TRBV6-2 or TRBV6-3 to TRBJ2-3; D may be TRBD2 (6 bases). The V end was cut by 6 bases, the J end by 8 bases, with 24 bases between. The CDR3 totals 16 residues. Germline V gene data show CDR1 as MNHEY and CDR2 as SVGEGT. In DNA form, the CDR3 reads TGTGCCAGCAGACCTTATGTTAGCGGAACCTTCGGTACGCAGTATTTT. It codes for CASRPYVSGTFGTQYF.

CDR3 DNA sequence: TGTGCCAGCAGCTTAAAAGGCAGGGGGAAGGACACTGAAGCTTTCTTT. Protein product: CASSLKGRGKDTEAFF. V is TRBV7-3 and J is TRBJ1-1, with TRBD1 matching over 7 bases. The CDR3 has 16 amino acids. Germline values: CDR1 SGHTA, CDR2 FQGTGA. V lost 1 base to trimming and J lost 3 bases; unmatched junction nucleotides: 8.

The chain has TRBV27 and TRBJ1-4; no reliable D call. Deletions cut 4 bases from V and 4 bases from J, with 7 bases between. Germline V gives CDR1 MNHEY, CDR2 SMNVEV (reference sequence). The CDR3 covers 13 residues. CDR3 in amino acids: CASSSYGNEKLFF. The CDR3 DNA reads TGTGCCAGCAGTTCCTACGGTAATGAAAAACTGTTTTTT. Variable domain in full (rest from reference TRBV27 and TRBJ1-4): EAQVTQNPRYLITVTGKKLTVTCSQNMNHEYMSWYRQDPGLGLRQIYYSMNVEVTDKGDVPEGYKVSRKEKRNFPLILESPSPNQTSLYFCASSSYGNEKLFFGSGTQLSVL.

As DNA, the CDR3 is TGTGCCAGCAGCCCCACCCCCGGGACACCCAACGGGGAAAAACTGTTTTTT. This translates into CASSPTPGTPNGEKLFF. The V and J genes are TRBV4-2 and TRBJ1-4; D may be TRBD1 (6 bases). The germline V gene encodes CDR1 LGHNA and CDR2 YNFKEQ. The length of the CDR3 is 17 residues. Trimming took 4 bases from V and 8 from J, leaving 23 bases between them.

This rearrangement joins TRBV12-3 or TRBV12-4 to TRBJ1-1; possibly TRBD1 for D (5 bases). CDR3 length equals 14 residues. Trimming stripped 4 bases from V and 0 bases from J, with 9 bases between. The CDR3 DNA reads TGTGCCAGCAGTTCCGGGGGGATGAACACTGAAGCTTTCTTT. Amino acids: CASSSGGMNTEAFF.

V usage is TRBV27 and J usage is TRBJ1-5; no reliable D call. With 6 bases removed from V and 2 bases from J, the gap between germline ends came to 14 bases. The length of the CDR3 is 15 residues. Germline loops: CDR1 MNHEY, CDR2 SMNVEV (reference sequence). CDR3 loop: CASRTWGNGNQPQHF. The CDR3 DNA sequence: TGTGCCAGCAGGACCTGGGGAAATGGCAATCAGCCCCAGCATTTT.

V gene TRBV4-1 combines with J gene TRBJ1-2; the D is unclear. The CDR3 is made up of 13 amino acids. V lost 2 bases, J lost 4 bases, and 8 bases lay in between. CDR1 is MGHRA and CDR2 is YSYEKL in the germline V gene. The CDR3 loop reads CASSQNTVYGYTF. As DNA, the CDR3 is TGCGCCAGCAGCCAAAATACAGTCTATGGCTACACCTTC.

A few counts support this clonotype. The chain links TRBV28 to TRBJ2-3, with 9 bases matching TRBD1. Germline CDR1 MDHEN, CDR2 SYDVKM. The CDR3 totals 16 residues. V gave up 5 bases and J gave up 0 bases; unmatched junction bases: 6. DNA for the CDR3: TGTGCCAGCAGTGCCCACAGGGGGCCTAGCACAGATACGCAGTATTTT. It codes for CASSAHRGPSTDTQYF. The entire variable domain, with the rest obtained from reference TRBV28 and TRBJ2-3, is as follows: DVKVTQSSRYLVKRTGEKVFLECVQDMDHENMFWYRQDPGLGLRLIYFSYDVKMKEKGDIPEGYSVSREKKERFSLILESASTNQTSMYLCASSAHRGPSTDTQYFGPGTRLTVL.